The sample holds a few counts of the clone carrying this T cell receptor (beta chain). Trimming took 2 bases from V and 10 from J; bases not matched to a gene: 8. CDR3 length: 14 residues. CDR1 is LGHNA and CDR2 is YSLEER in the germline V gene. In the authors' workflow: Estimation of nucleated cell counts relied on the amplification of reference gene primers. The table came from immunoSEQ multiplex PCR; TCRdb's copy has only in-frame clones and leaves some out. V, J and clone size reflect that table, while D and trimming were determined from the DNA. The table lists about 210,000 clones, 70% to 90% of them singletons. The data derive from a study of blood T cell repertoires in COVID-19. Study summary: COVID-19 samples from acute and convalescent phases originated in the United States, Italy and Spain.

This TCR derives from a human donor in a cohort sampled during active COVID-19. Sequencing input: peripheral blood. The chain employs TRBV4-3 and TRBJ1-1; TRBD1 aligns across 9 bases. The CDR3 region is CASSQTGGDSTAFF. CDR3 in DNA: TGCGCCAGCAGCCAAACAGGGGGCGATTCTACAGCTTTCTTT.